This TCR beta chain was documented in a study of T cell responses to AZD1222 COVID-19 vaccine listed by TCRdb under 2021. As for the study more broadly: A total of over 230 trial participants underwent TCR sequencing, of whom nearly 210 had received two doses of AZD1222 and about 26 had received two doses of the MenACWY control vaccine. Trial participants were enrolled into age subgroups of 18-55, 56-69 and 70-plus years, which contained about 160, 30 and 59 TCR-sequenced participants, respectively. What the research found in general, with its limitations: After two AZD1222 doses, spike-specific TCR breadth and depth were significantly higher than at day 0 and than in MenACWY recipients. Participants were mostly white British and included more females than males, and it was suggested by the authors that clonal diversity may have been underestimated. The whole spike protein was spanned by vaccine-associated CD4 TCRs, and dominant responses were seen in regions 160-218 and 743-854. In the small 56-69-year group, the increase in depth fell short of significance, most likely because of low power. No day 14 peak-response samples were available, so repertoires were characterized only after the peak T cell response. Nearly half of unique spike-specific TCRs reportedly recognized epitopes outside regions mutated in the B.1.351 and B.1.1.7 variants. Conclusions about previously exposed vaccinees were limited because only a handful of AZD1222 recipients were SARS-CoV-2 seropositive at baseline.

The CDR3 regions of human TCRbeta chains were analyzed by immunosequencing. Per the authors' processing: Repertoire TCRs were matched against a reference library of SARS-CoV-2-specific TCRs generated with the MIRA antigen-specificity platform. Breadth was defined as the fraction of unique TCRs that were SARS-CoV-2-associated, and depth was defined as the fraction of total T cells that were SARS-CoV-2-associated. Using the MIRA data, each spike-specific TCR was mapped to the spike region that the TCR reacts to and placed in a CD4 or CD8 class. Log10-transformed breadth and depth values were compared by one-way ANOVA with Sidak's multiple comparisons tests. The table comes from immuneACCESS by way of TCRdb, which keeps in-frame sequences with V and J called. Part of the clones is missing from these tables; in studies checked, under half for an unresolved V gene and the rest for unknown reasons. The V and J calls and clone size come from that table; D and trimming were worked out from the DNA. The sample records about 59,000 clones, roughly nine tenths of which are singletons. The ten largest clonotypes hold 6.1% of the sample.

A note on this clone: Its antigen target is currently unknown. Per-base qualities were not stored, and no clone one base away is much larger.

The label giving this sample's time point can be read as: about 28 days (+/-7) after the second vaccine dose. Because spike-specific TCR depth and breadth did not differ between the two schedules, AZD1222 recipients who got a second dose at roughly 4 weeks were pooled with those who got a second dose at roughly 12 weeks. The vaccinee samples were drawn from two UK trials, COV001 and COV002, one of which was a single-blind randomized controlled phase 2/3 trial testing AZD1222 (ChAdOx1 nCoV-19) in healthy adults. For TCRbeta chain sequencing, PBMC samples were collected from trial participants at day 0 and at day 28 after the second dose. The germline V gene (reference sequence) supplies CDR1 SEHNR and CDR2 FQNEAQ. V gives up 5 bases and J gives up 3 bases, and the segment between their germline ends measures 9 bases. Taken from cysteine to phenylalanine, the CDR3 has 13 residues. Solely the CDR3 DNA is kept, with 39 bases framed from the first base.

The clonotype comes from an adult who received the AZD1222 COVID-19 vaccine. The rearranged chain carries TRBV7-9 and TRBJ2-3, with an unclear D gene assignment. Sequencing was performed on peripheral blood, taken 28 days after the second AZD1222 dose. The CDR3 in this case is CASSPSSTDTQYF. The DNA sequence is TGTGCCAGCAGCCCGTCGTCAACAGATACGCAGTATTTT.